The T cell receptor (beta chain) under discussion was sequenced for a study of T cell clonotyping in hematopoietic cell transplantation. Whole-study results and caveats: Without cell sorting, CD4 versus CD8 contributions remain unresolved.

The data were produced by immunoSEQ multiplex PCR, yet TCRdb's version contains in-frame clones alone and is incomplete. The data show approximately 5,900 clones, 77% seen once. As concerns this clone: What it binds is unknown.

V was pared by 1 base and J by 3 bases, with 16 bases between. This CDR3 is built from 17 residues. In germline, CDR1 is SGHVS, CDR2 FQNEAQ. The receptor was derived from a female patient aged 25-40 years who had an allogeneic stem cell transplant, so the T cells may come from the graft donor. Some clones in this sample may be carry-over from other donors' samples. J is TRBJ1-3 and V is TRBV7-8; D is unresolved. The material was PBMCs, obtained 100 days after allogeneic stem cell transplant. CDR3 in amino acids: CASSLESPWANGNTIYF. The CDR3 region has the DNA TGTGCCAGCAGCTTAGAAAGCCCCTGGGCTAATGGAAACACCATATATTTT.